This T cell receptor beta chain was documented in a study of control samples from healthy donors and cancer patients. Sequencing used immunoSEQ multiplex PCR; TCRdb keeps in-frame clones, though not all of them. The sample carries approximately 20,000 clones, around 84% recorded once. Germline V CDR1 and CDR2: GTSNPN, SVGIG (reference sequence). There are 15 residues in the CDR3. Trimming took 0 bases from V and 3 from J; bases not matched to a gene: 3. The sequencing sample was made of PBMCs. The TCR was taken from a woman in her seventies with lung cancer. The chain links TRBV30 to TRBJ2-7; 12 bases line up with TRBD2. CDR3 nucleotides: TGTGCCTGGAGTGTAGGGACTAGCGGGCTCTACGAGCAGTACTTC. It yields the protein CAWSVGTSGLYEQYF.